These 23 T cell receptor beta chains originate from one sample sequenced in a study of blood T cell repertoires in COVID-19. Assay: immunoSEQ multiplex PCR; the TCRdb copy retains only in-frame clones and omits some. The sample records about 370,000 clones, 80% to 90% being singletons. Sequenced material: PBMCs or T cells enriched from blood (not recorded which). The receptors shown here come from a man between 18 and 29 years old who had recovered from COVID-19.

The V gene is TRBV14, the J gene TRBJ2-4; TRBD1 is a possible D gene (6 bases). V was trimmed by 3 bases and J by 0 bases, leaving 15 bases between them. The CDR3 has 17 residues. Germline CDR1 reads SGHDN; CDR2 reads FVKESK. As DNA, the CDR3 is TGTGCCAGCAGCCAGGGGGCAGGAGCCCTAGCCAAAAACATTCAGTACTTC. Translated: CASSQGAGALAKNIQYF. Based on the CDR3 plus reference TRBV14 and TRBJ2-4, the full variable domain is EAGVTQFPSHSVIEKGQTVTLRCDPISGHDNLYWYRRVMGKEIKFLLHFVKESKQDESGMPNNRFLAERTGGTYSTLKVQPAELEDSGVYFCASSQGAGALAKNIQYFGAGTRLSVL.

The J gene is TRBJ2-3, the V gene TRBV30, with 16 bases identical to TRBD2. V lost 2 bases to trimming and J lost 12 bases; unmatched junction nucleotides: 8. The length of the CDR3 is 15 residues. The germline CDR1 and CDR2 sequences are GTSNPN and SVGIG (reference sequence). CDR3 nucleotide sequence: TGTGCCTGGAGTAGAAAGGGACTAGCGGGAGGGAATCAGTATTTT. It yields the protein CAWSRKGLAGGNQYF.

This rearrangement joins TRBV5-6 to TRBJ1-1; TRBD1 agrees at 7 bases. CDR3 length: 14 residues. V gave up 2 bases and J gave up 5 bases; unmatched junction bases: 6. Germline V gene data show CDR1 as SGHDT and CDR2 as YYEEEE. The CDR3 coding sequence is TGTGCCAGCAGCTTTCAGGGGGTGAGGACTGAAGCTTTCTTT. Protein: CASSFQGVRTEAFF.

The CDR3 protein is CASSLELAGDETQYF. The CDR3 nucleotides are TGTGCCAGCAGTTTGGAGCTAGCGGGAGACGAGACCCAGTACTTC. The chain uses TRBV28 and TRBJ2-5; 10 bases are a match to TRBD2. J gave up 5 bases and V 3 bases, and 6 bases lay outside the gene matches. The V gene's germline CDR1 is MDHEN and CDR2 SYDVKM. The CDR3 sequence is 15 residues long.

The rearrangement links TRBV15 to TRBJ1-5, with D perhaps matching TRBD1 (6 bases). Per the germline V gene, CDR1 is LNHNV and CDR2 is YYDKDF (reference sequence). V was clipped by 3 bases and J by 7 bases, with 19 bases between them. The CDR3 spans 16 residues. In DNA, the CDR3 is TGTGCCACCAGCAGTAAACGGCAGGGGAGCGGACAGCCCCAGCATTTT. As protein: CATSSKRQGSGQPQHF.

The CDR3 protein is CASSLSRLTYEQYF. CDR3 DNA sequence: TGTGCCAGTAGTTTGTCGAGACTGACGTACGAGCAGTACTTC. The chain combines TRBV19 with TRBJ2-7; D uncertain. The ends were cut back, 5 bases at V and 4 bases at J, with 15 bases in the middle. This CDR3 has 14 residues. Germline V gene sequence: CDR1 LNHDA, CDR2 SQIVND (reference sequence).

To note about this clone: The identical CDR3 is also encoded by other nucleotide sequences in the sample. The chain joins TRBV18 to TRBJ1-1; the match to TRBD1 covers 9 bases. V shed 4 bases, J shed 0 bases, and the junction held 6 bases outside the gene matches. The CDR3 length is 16 residues. The germline gives CDR1 KGHSH, CDR2 LQKENI. The CDR3 DNA sequence: TGTGCCAGCTCACTGGGACAGGGAACCCTGAACACTGAAGCTTTCTTT. Its translation is CASSLGQGTLNTEAFF.

The chain has TRBV19 and TRBJ2-6; D might be TRBD1 (5 bases). This CDR3 contains 14 residues. Germline V gene data show CDR1 as LNHDA and CDR2 as SQIVND (reference sequence). Trimming cost V 4 bases and J 2 bases, with 6 bases left between them. The CDR3 spells CASSTGTGANVLTF. In DNA form, the CDR3 reads TGTGCCAGTAGTACAGGGACTGGGGCCAACGTCCTGACTTTC.

The CDR3 coding sequence is TGTGCCAGCAGGTCCGCTCAAACAGGGTCTCGACAAGAGACCCAGTACTTC. Encoded protein: CASRSAQTGSRQETQYF. This rearrangement joins TRBV27 to TRBJ2-5; D is possibly TRBD1 (6 bases). Germline V lookup: CDR1 MNHEY, CDR2 SMNVEV (reference sequence). The V end lost 6 bases, the J end lost 2 bases, and 22 bases lay between the germline ends. The CDR3 length is 17 residues.

This sequence joins TRBV7-9 and TRBJ1-1; 8 bases map to TRBD1. CDR3 length: 15 amino acids. Trimming at V came to 5 bases and at J to 1 base, leaving 6 bases not matched to a gene. Germline lookup yields CDR1 SEHNR and CDR2 FQNEAQ (reference sequence). CDR3 DNA sequence: TGTGCCAGCAGCCCCATCGGACAGGGGAACACTGAAGCTTTCTTT. Translated, it gives CASSPIGQGNTEAFF. Looking up the rest from reference TRBV7-9 and TRBJ1-1 gives the full variable domain: DTGVSQNPRHKITKRGQNVTFRCDPISEHNRLYWYRQTLGQGPEFLTYFQNEAQLEKSRLLSDRFSAERPKGSFSTLEIQRTEQGDSAMYLCASSPIGQGNTEAFFGQGTRLTVV.

The chain employs TRBV28 and TRBJ2-7; the D gene is possibly TRBD1 (5 bases). Germline CDR1 is MDHEN and CDR2 is SYDVKM. The CDR3 is made up of 11 amino acids. Trimming took 6 bases from V and 10 from J, leaving 13 bases between them. CDR3 region: CASRHLTEQYF. As DNA, the CDR3 is TGTGCCAGCAGACATCTGACAGAACAGTACTTC.

This rearrangement joins TRBV12-3 or TRBV12-4 to TRBJ1-5, with a possible D match to TRBD1 (5 bases). Trimming took 3 bases from V and 3 from J, leaving 6 bases between them. The CDR3 has 13 amino acids. The CDR3 DNA reads TGTGCCAGCAGTTTGACAGACAATCAGCCCCAGCATTTT. Encoded protein: CASSLTDNQPQHF.

As to this clone: Other DNA sequences from this sample encode an identical CDR3 as well. This chain joins TRBV6-5 and TRBJ1-1; D may be TRBD1 (6 bases). The CDR3 sequence is 14 residues long. V was cut by 0 bases and J by 2 bases, with 7 bases left in between. Germline V gives CDR1 MNHEY, CDR2 SVGAGI. The CDR3 reads CASSYSDRNTEAFF. Here the CDR3 DNA reads TGTGCCAGCAGTTACTCGGACAGAAACACTGAAGCTTTCTTT.

The chain links TRBV3-1 (or the pseudogene TRBV3-2) to TRBJ2-7, with TRBD2 matching over 12 bases. CDR3 size: 16 residues. The germline V gene encodes CDR1 LGHDT and CDR2 YNNKEL (reference sequence). The trim removed 3 bases at V and 0 bases at J, leaving 3 bases unmatched. The CDR3: CASSHTGLAGSYEQYF. The CDR3 coding sequence is TGTGCCAGCAGCCATACGGGACTAGCGGGCTCCTACGAGCAGTACTTC.

This chain links TRBV9 with TRBJ1-1; 11 positions agree with TRBD1. This CDR3 region has 14 residues. V trimming: 3 bases; J trimming: 5 bases; junction bases outside the gene matches: 3. CDR1 is SGDLS, CDR2 YYNGEE, per germline. This chain's CDR3 is CASSAGTGGTEAFF. The CDR3 DNA sequence: TGTGCCAGCAGCGCAGGGACAGGGGGTACTGAAGCTTTCTTT. The full variable domain, rest sourced from reference TRBV9 and TRBJ1-1, is DSGVTQTPKHLITATGQRVTLRCSPRSGDLSVYWYQQSLDQGLQFLIQYYNGEERAKGNILERFSAQQFPDLHSELNLSSLELGDSALYFCASSAGTGGTEAFFGQGTRLTVV.

The chain recombines TRBV4-3 with TRBJ2-1; TRBD2 matches 12 bases. CDR1 LGHNA and CDR2 YSLEER come from the germline V gene. V lost 4 bases, J lost 7 bases, and 8 bases stayed unmatched. The CDR3 consists of 16 residues. CDR3 nucleotides: TGCGCCAGCAGCCCTTGGACTAGCGGGATGTGGAATGAGCAGTTCTTC. This translates into CASSPWTSGMWNEQFF.

This CDR3 is CASSLNTGTRFSYNEQFF. The DNA for the CDR3 is TGTGCCAGCTCCCTCAATACAGGGACCCGCTTCTCCTACAATGAGCAGTTCTTC. The chain links TRBV18 to TRBJ2-1, with D maybe TRBD1 (6 bases). V was trimmed by 6 bases and J by 0 bases, leaving 21 bases between them. This CDR3 comprises 18 residues. Germline V gene sequence: CDR1 KGHSH, CDR2 LQKENI.

The chain recombines TRBV27 with TRBJ2-1; 12 bases map to TRBD2. The germline gives CDR1 MNHEY, CDR2 SMNVEV (reference sequence). The trim removed 2 bases at V and 6 bases at J, leaving 5 bases unmatched. The CDR3 spans 16 residues. The CDR3 sequence: CASSLGLAGGGNEQFF. CDR3 nucleotides: TGTGCCAGCAGTTTAGGGCTAGCGGGAGGGGGCAATGAGCAGTTCTTC.

This chain uses TRBV7-2 with TRBJ1-1, with a tentative D call TRBD1 (5 bases). V dropped 3 bases and J dropped 8 bases, with 7 bases sitting between them. This CDR3 has 11 amino acids. Germline V lookup: CDR1 SGHTA, CDR2 FQGNSA. CDR3 region: CASSFRVEAFF. In DNA, the CDR3 is TGTGCCAGCAGCTTCAGGGTGGAAGCTTTCTTT.

J is TRBJ1-5 and V is TRBV6-1, with 10 bases matching TRBD1. Looked up from germline, CDR1 is MNHNS and CDR2 is SASEGT. V shed 1 base, J shed 7 bases, and the junction held 10 bases outside the gene matches. CDR3 size: 17 residues. CDR3 residues: CASSEVWDRGVLQPQHF. DNA of the CDR3: TGTGCCAGCAGTGAAGTTTGGGACAGGGGTGTTCTGCAGCCCCAGCATTTT.

This chain connects TRBV5-6 to TRBJ1-1; tentative D call: TRBD1 (5 bases). From germline, CDR1 is SGHDT and CDR2 YYEEEE. This CDR3 is 14 amino acids long. V gave up 4 bases and J gave up 2 bases, with 12 bases separating them. In DNA, the CDR3 is TGTGCCAGCAGCCCCCTCGGGGGAAACACTGAAGCTTTCTTT. Translated, it gives CASSPLGGNTEAFF. The full variable domain, rest sourced from reference TRBV5-6 and TRBJ1-1, is DAGVTQSPTHLIKTRGQQVTLRCSPKSGHDTVSWYQQALGQGPQFIFQYYEEEERQRGNFPDRFSGHQFPNYSSELNVNALLLGDSALYLCASSPLGGNTEAFFGQGTRLTVV.

The J gene is TRBJ1-1, the V gene TRBV5-1; no reliable D call. V was clipped by 4 bases and J by 7 bases, with 20 bases between them. The CDR3 sequence is 15 residues long. Germline values: CDR1 SGHRS, CDR2 YFSETQ. Written as DNA, the CDR3 is TGCGCCAGCAGCCCGCGAGCCGCGGCTAATTTTGAAGCTTTCTTT. Amino acid sequence: CASSPRAAANFEAFF.

The chain couples TRBV5-5 to TRBJ1-2; 8 nucleotides match TRBD1. CDR1 is SGHKS, CDR2 YYEKEE, per germline (reference sequence). The CDR3 runs to 16 residues. With 4 bases clipped from V and 3 bases from J, the junction kept 11 bases outside the gene matches. CDR3 sequence: CASSQADRGPYYGYTF. The CDR3 region has the DNA TGTGCCAGCAGCCAAGCCGACAGGGGCCCTTACTATGGCTACACCTTC.